This TCR beta chain came from a study of blood T cell repertoires in COVID-19. Assay: immunoSEQ multiplex PCR; the TCRdb copy retains only in-frame clones and omits some. This sample has roughly 65,000 clones, with more than 75% found just once. The sequence came from a woman aged 60-70 years with acute or convalescent COVID-19. The sequencing sample was made of peripheral blood.

The CDR3 sequence is CASSLTPGQGARSYEQYF. The CDR3 coding sequence is TGTGCCAGCAGCCTAACCCCCGGACAGGGGGCGAGATCCTACGAGCAGTACTTC. J is TRBJ2-7 and V is TRBV6-2 or TRBV6-3; 11 nucleotides match TRBD1. This CDR3 has 18 amino acids. Looked up from germline, CDR1 is MNHEY and CDR2 is SVGEGT. V gave up 6 bases and J gave up 1 base; unmatched junction bases: 14.